Below, 23 T cell receptor beta chains from the same sample are listed, as sequenced in a study of blood T cell repertoires in COVID-19. The method was immunoSEQ multiplex PCR; TCRdb's version includes in-frame clones alone and lacks a portion of them. This sample yields some 160,000 clones, of which roughly 80% are seen a single time; approximately 8% belongs to the top ten. Sequencing was performed on peripheral blood. The receptors were sampled from a man aged 45-60 years with active or convalescent COVID-19.

The chain carries TRBV10-2 and TRBJ2-3, with 13 bases that match TRBD2. The CDR3 sequence is 17 residues long. Germline CDR1 is WSHSY and CDR2 is SAAADI. Trimming cost V 7 bases and J 5 bases; bases outside gene matches: 12. CDR3 bases: TGCGCCAGCACCTGGACTAGCGGGAGCTCCGGAGGAGATACGCAGTATTTT. Protein sequence: CASTWTSGSSGGDTQYF.

The chain couples TRBV5-5 to TRBJ2-6, with D possibly matching TRBD1 (5 bases). Trimming pared 0 bases from V and 2 bases from J, leaving 6 bases between. Per the germline V gene, CDR1 is SGHKS and CDR2 is YYEKEE (reference sequence). This CDR3 is 15 amino acids long. This CDR3 is CASSLEGTGANVLTF. CDR3 DNA sequence: TGTGCCAGCAGCTTGGAGGGGACTGGGGCCAACGTCCTGACTTTC.

This clone was observed many times. This chain uses TRBV12-3 or TRBV12-4 with TRBJ2-1; D is possibly TRBD2 (5 bases). Trimming removed 10 bases at V and 5 bases at J, with 15 bases between. This CDR3 contains 13 residues. Written as DNA, the CDR3 is TGTGCCACCGGGCGGCCGGGGAACAATGAGCAGTTCTTC. Its translation is CATGRPGNNEQFF.

The V and J genes are TRBV5-6 and TRBJ2-1; 10 bases line up with TRBD2. In germline, CDR1 is SGHDT, CDR2 YYEEEE. The length of the CDR3 is 15 residues. With V trimmed by 2 bases and J by 12 bases, 11 bases remained unmatched. The CDR3 loop is CASSLAGGPTLGQFF. Written as DNA, the CDR3 is TGTGCCAGCAGCTTAGCGGGAGGGCCTACGTTGGGGCAGTTCTTC.

The chain carries TRBV30 and TRBJ1-4; TRBD1 is a possible D gene (6 bases). From germline, CDR1 is GTSNPN and CDR2 SVGIG (reference sequence). CDR3 length equals 15 residues. V lost 0 bases to trimming and J lost 7 bases, with 15 bases between them. The chain's CDR3 is CAWSVLPQGGEKLFF. The CDR3 bases are TGTGCCTGGAGTGTTTTGCCCCAAGGGGGTGAAAAACTGTTTTTT.

CDR3 nucleotides: TGTGCCAGCAGTGAGGGGCGGGGAGGGGAGAACACTGAAGCTTTCTTT. This sequence encodes CASSEGRGGENTEAFF. The chain carries TRBV2 and TRBJ1-1, with a tentative D call TRBD1 (5 bases). CDR1 is SNHLY, CDR2 FYNNEI, per germline. The CDR3 runs 16 residues. V lost 3 bases and J 1 base, leaving 15 bases between the germline ends. The full variable domain, rest sourced from reference TRBV2 and TRBJ1-1, is EPEVTQTPSHQVTQMGQEVILRCVPISNHLYFYWYRQILGQKVEFLVSFYNNEISEKSEIFDDQFSVERPDGSNFTLKIRSTKLEDSAMYFCASSEGRGGENTEAFFGQGTRLTVV.

The gene calls are TRBV15 and TRBJ2-5, with a possible D match to TRBD1 (5 bases). CDR1 is LNHNV and CDR2 is YYDKDF in the germline V gene (reference sequence). Deletions cut 2 bases from V and 6 bases from J, with 10 bases between. This CDR3 spans 13 amino acids. CDR3: CATSRPPGKTQYF. DNA for the CDR3: TGTGCCACCAGCAGACCTCCAGGGAAGACCCAGTACTTC.

The rearrangement uses TRBV5-8 and TRBJ2-1; TRBD2 aligns across 9 bases. CDR3 length equals 15 residues. CDR1 and CDR2 (germline): SGHTS, YDEGEE. After removal of 0 bases from V and 5 bases from J, the junction contained 3 bases not matched to a gene. Here the CDR3 reads CASSLVLAGHNEQFF. As DNA, the CDR3 is TGTGCCAGCAGCTTGGTGCTAGCGGGACACAATGAGCAGTTCTTC. The full variable domain, with the rest looked up from reference TRBV5-8 and TRBJ2-1, is EAGVTQSPTHLIKTRGQQATLRCSPISGHTSVYWYQQALGLGLQFLLWYDEGEERNRGNFPPRFSGRQFPNYSSELNVNALELEDSALYLCASSLVLAGHNEQFFGPGTRLTVL.

V is TRBV27 and J is TRBJ2-7; 10 nucleotides align to TRBD2. Germline values: CDR1 MNHEY, CDR2 SMNVEV (reference sequence). The CDR3 runs to 14 residues. The V and J ends lost 5 bases and 7 bases, in that order; junction bases with no gene match: 8. CDR3 bases: TGTGCCAGCAGTCCCCTTAGAGCGGGAGGGGAGCAGTACTTC. This translates into CASSPLRAGGEQYF.

The chain recombines TRBV18 with TRBJ2-1, with TRBD1 as a possible D gene (5 bases). Trimming shortened V by 5 bases and J by 7 bases, and 12 bases separated the two germline ends. The CDR3 contains 13 residues. Germline CDR1 reads KGHSH; CDR2 reads LQKENI. The CDR3 region is CASSNGASNEQFF. CDR3 nucleotide sequence: TGTGCCAGCTCAAATGGGGCCAGTAATGAGCAGTTCTTC.

The gene calls are TRBV24-1 and TRBJ1-3; 8 positions agree with TRBD1. CDR1 and CDR2 from the germline V gene are KGHDR and SFDVKD. This CDR3 comprises 17 residues. With 3 bases clipped from V and 0 bases from J, the junction kept 6 bases outside the gene matches. CDR3 in DNA: TGTGCCACCAGTGATGGGGACAGGAAGAGCTCTGGAAACACCATATATTTT. Amino acids: CATSDGDRKSSGNTIYF.

V is TRBV5-5 and J is TRBJ1-1; a weak D match, TRBD1 (5 bases). The CDR3 sequence is 15 residues long. Looked up from germline, CDR1 is SGHKS and CDR2 is YYEKEE (reference sequence). V was shortened by 3 bases and J by 5 bases, with 17 bases between the two germline ends. This CDR3 reads CASSSLNTGGTEAFF. In nucleotides, the CDR3 is TGTGCCAGCAGCTCCCTCAACACGGGGGGGACTGAAGCTTTCTTT.

The chain employs TRBV30 and TRBJ1-2; the D is unclear. V lost 2 bases and J 14 bases, leaving 18 bases between the germline ends. The V gene's germline CDR1 is GTSNPN and CDR2 SVGIG (reference sequence). The CDR3 is 12 amino acids. The CDR3 DNA follows: TGTGCCTGGAGTCCAACGGAGAGGGCGGGGACCTTC. This gives the protein CAWSPTERAGTF. Drawing the rest from reference TRBV30 and TRBJ1-2, the complete variable domain is SQTIHQWPATLVQPVGSPLSLECTVEGTSNPNLYWYRQAAGRGLQLLFYSVGIGQISSEVPQNLSASRPQDRQFILSSKKLLLSDSGFYLCAWSPTERAGTFGSGTRLTVV.

The CDR3 spells CASSYGHVSGNTIYF. In DNA form, the CDR3 reads TGTGCCAGCAGCTATGGACACGTCTCTGGAAACACCATATATTTT. The chain recombines TRBV5-6 with TRBJ1-3; possible D gene TRBD1, 5 bases. This CDR3 region has 15 residues. Germline V gives CDR1 SGHDT, CDR2 YYEEEE. The ends were cut back, 3 bases at V and 0 bases at J, with 10 bases in the middle.

V gene TRBV11-2 combines with J gene TRBJ2-7, with TRBD1 matching 8 bases. The germline V gene encodes CDR1 SGHAT and CDR2 FQNNGV. The length of the CDR3 is 16 residues. V was pared by 2 bases and J by 6 bases, with 12 bases of the junction left unmatched. CDR3 protein: CASSLQGAQISVEQYF. The CDR3, as DNA: TGTGCCAGCAGCTTACAGGGGGCGCAGATCTCAGTCGAGCAGTACTTC.

This chain uses TRBV28 with TRBJ2-1; 8 bases line up with TRBD2. With V trimmed by 6 bases and J by 5 bases, 3 bases remained unmatched. CDR1 and CDR2 (germline): MDHEN, SYDVKM. The CDR3 runs to 13 residues. CDR3 DNA: TGTGCCAGCAGGGGTAGCGGGAACAATGAGCAGTTCTTC. This sequence encodes CASRGSGNNEQFF.

The gene calls are TRBV11-2 and TRBJ2-2; 9 bases map to TRBD1. The germline CDR1 and CDR2 sequences are SGHAT and FQNNGV. The V gene end was trimmed by 5 bases and the J gene end by 5 bases; junction bases not matched to a gene: 9. The CDR3 is made up of 16 amino acids. The chain's CDR3 is CASSPRGDRATGELFF. CDR3 sequence (DNA): TGTGCCAGCAGCCCAAGGGGGGACAGGGCAACCGGGGAGCTGTTTTTT.

The chain has TRBV27 and TRBJ2-7, with 8 bases matching TRBD2. The CDR3 covers 15 residues. Germline values: CDR1 MNHEY, CDR2 SMNVEV (reference sequence). After removal of 10 bases from V and 2 bases from J, the junction contained 13 bases not matched to a gene. The CDR3 sequence: CATSSISGGTYEQYF. CDR3 nucleotides: TGTGCCACCTCGAGTATCAGCGGGGGTACCTACGAGCAGTACTTC.

In this sample, this clone turned up once. The V gene is TRBV7-3, the J gene TRBJ2-5, with D hard to call. The CDR3 covers 13 residues. CDR1 and CDR2 from the germline V gene are SGHTA and FQGTGA. The ends were cut back, 0 bases at V and 13 bases at J, with 15 bases in the middle. As DNA, the CDR3 is TGTGCCAGCAGCTTAACGGAAATGGGCCTTAGGTACTTC. Amino acids: CASSLTEMGLRYF.

The chain links TRBV28 to TRBJ2-7; TRBD2 matches 10 bases. CDR3 length: 15 amino acids. Unmatched junction bases numbered 3, after V lost 4 bases and J lost 0 bases. Germline CDR1 and CDR2: MDHEN and SYDVKM. CDR3 in DNA: TGTGCCAGCAGTTGGGGACTAGCGAGCTCCTACGAGCAGTACTTC. The encoded protein is CASSWGLASSYEQYF.

The rearrangement joins TRBV6-4 to TRBJ1-6; D ambiguous. V dropped 10 bases and J dropped 9 bases, with 19 bases sitting between them. This CDR3 comprises 14 residues. From germline, CDR1 is MRHNA and CDR2 SNTAGT. CDR3 residues: CATIHGTPISPLHF. The CDR3 nucleotides are TGTGCCACCATCCATGGTACCCCTATTTCACCCCTCCACTTT.

This clone was observed once. The CDR3, as DNA: TGTGCCAGCAGTTCCCGAGGAGGGACTGGGGCCAACGTCCTGACTTTC. Translation gives CASSSRGGTGANVLTF. This chain joins TRBV27 and TRBJ2-6, with D possibly matching TRBD2 (6 bases). V lost 4 bases, J lost 2 bases, and 12 bases lay in between. CDR1 is MNHEY and CDR2 is SMNVEV in the germline V gene (reference sequence). CDR3 length equals 16 residues.

The gene calls are TRBV27 and TRBJ2-6, with D maybe TRBD1 (6 bases). The V end was cut by 4 bases, the J end by 1 base, with 20 bases between. Germline CDR1 reads MNHEY; CDR2 reads SMNVEV (reference sequence). CDR3 length: 19 amino acids. As DNA, the CDR3 is TGTGCCAGCAGTTGGGTCGCATTGACACAGGGTTCTGGGGCCAACGTCCTGACTTTC. Translating gives CASSWVALTQGSGANVLTF.